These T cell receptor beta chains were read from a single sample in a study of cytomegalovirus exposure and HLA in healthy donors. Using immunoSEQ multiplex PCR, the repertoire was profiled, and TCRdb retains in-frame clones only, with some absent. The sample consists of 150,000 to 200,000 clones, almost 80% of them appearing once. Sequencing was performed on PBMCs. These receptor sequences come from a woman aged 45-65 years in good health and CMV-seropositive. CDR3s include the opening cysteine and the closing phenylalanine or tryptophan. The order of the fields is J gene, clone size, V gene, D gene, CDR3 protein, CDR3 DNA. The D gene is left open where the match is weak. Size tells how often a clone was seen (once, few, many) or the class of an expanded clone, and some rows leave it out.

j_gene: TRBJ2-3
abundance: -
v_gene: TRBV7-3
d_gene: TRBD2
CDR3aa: CASSLAGGGVDTQYF
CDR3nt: TGTGCCAGCAGCTTAGCGGGAGGAGGGGTTGATACGCAGTATTTT

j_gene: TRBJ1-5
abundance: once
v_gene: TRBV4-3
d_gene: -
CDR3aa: CASSQTSGDGQPQHF
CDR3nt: TGCGCCAGCAGCCAAACCTCAGGGGACGGGCAGCCCCAGCATTTT

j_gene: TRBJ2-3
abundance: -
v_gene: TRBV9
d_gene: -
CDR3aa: CASSVGGDTDTQYF
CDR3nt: TGTGCCAGCAGCGTAGGGGGGGACACAGATACGCAGTATTTT

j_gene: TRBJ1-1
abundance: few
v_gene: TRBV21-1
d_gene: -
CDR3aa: CASSTAHAFQGKMRTEAFF
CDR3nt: TGTGCCAGCAGCACCGCACATGCTTTCCAGGGAAAAATGCGGACTGAAGCTTTCTTT

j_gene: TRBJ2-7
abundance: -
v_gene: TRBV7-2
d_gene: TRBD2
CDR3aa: CASSLVSGGAYEQYF
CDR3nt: TGTGCCAGCAGCTTAGTTAGCGGGGGGGCCTACGAGCAGTACTTC

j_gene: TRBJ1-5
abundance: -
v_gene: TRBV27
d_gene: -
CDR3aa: CASSLSMSGGNQPQHF
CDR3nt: TGTGCCAGCAGTTTATCGATGTCGGGTGGCAATCAGCCCCAGCATTTT

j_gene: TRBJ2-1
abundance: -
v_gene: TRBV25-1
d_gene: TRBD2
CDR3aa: CASGGLAGKSGIYNEQFF
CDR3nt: TGTGCCAGCGGAGGACTAGCGGGAAAAAGCGGAATCTACAATGAGCAGTTCTTC

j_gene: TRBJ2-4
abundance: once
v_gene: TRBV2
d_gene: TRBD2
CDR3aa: CASSGGSGTFRDIQYF
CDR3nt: TGTGCCAGCAGTGGTGGTAGCGGGACCTTTAGGGACATTCAGTACTTC

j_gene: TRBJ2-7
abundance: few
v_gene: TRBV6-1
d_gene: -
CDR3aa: CASSEYGRGSYEQYF
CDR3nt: TGTGCCAGCAGTGAATACGGCAGGGGCTCCTACGAGCAGTACTTC

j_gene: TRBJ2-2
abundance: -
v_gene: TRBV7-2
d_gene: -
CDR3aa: CASSFLSGAGELFF
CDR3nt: TGTGCCAGCAGCTTCCTCTCGGGTGCCGGGGAGCTGTTTTTT

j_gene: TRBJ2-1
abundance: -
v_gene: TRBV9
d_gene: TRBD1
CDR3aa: CASSASGQGAKNEQFF
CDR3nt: TGTGCCAGCAGCGCGTCGGGGCAGGGGGCGAAAAATGAGCAGTTCTTC

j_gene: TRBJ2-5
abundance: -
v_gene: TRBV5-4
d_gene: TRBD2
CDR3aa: CASSKAGGQKETQYF
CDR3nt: TGTGCCAGCAGCAAAGCGGGGGGGCAAAAAGAGACCCAGTACTTC

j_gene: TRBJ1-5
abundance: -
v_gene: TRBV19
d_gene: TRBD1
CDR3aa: CASSTTGGNQPQHF
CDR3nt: TGTGCCAGTAGTACGACAGGGGGCAATCAGCCCCAGCATTTT

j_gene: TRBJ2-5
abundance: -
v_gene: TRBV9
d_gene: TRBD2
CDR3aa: CASSPPSGGAETQYF
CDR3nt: TGTGCCAGCAGCCCCCCTAGCGGGGGGGCCGAGACCCAGTACTTC

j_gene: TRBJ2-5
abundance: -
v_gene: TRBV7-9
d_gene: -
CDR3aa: CASSSRTHREKKIEYF
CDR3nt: TGTGCCAGCAGCTCCCGAACTCACCGCGAGAAAAAAATCGAGTACTTC

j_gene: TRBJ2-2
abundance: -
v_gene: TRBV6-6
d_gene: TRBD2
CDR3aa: CASRHYLAGNTGELFF
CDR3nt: TGTGCCAGCAGACACTATTTAGCGGGGAACACCGGGGAGCTGTTTTTT

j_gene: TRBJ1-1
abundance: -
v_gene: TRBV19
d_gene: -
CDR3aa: CASSIRGRFATEAFF
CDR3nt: TGTGCCAGTAGTATAAGGGGCAGGTTCGCCACTGAAGCTTTCTTT

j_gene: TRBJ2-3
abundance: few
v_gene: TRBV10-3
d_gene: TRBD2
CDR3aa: CAISESLGLAGGSTDTQYF
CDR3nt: TGTGCCATCAGTGAGTCCCTGGGACTAGCGGGAGGGAGCACAGATACGCAGTATTTT

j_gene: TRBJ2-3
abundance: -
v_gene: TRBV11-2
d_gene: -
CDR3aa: CASSLVGRATDTQYF
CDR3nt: TGTGCCAGCAGCTTAGTAGGCAGGGCCACAGATACGCAGTATTTT

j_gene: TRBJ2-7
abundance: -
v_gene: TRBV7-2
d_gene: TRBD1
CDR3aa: CASSLGGTAYEQYF
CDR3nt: TGTGCCAGCAGCTTAGGGGGGACAGCCTACGAGCAGTACTTC

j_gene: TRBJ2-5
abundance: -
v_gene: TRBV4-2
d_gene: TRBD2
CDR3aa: CASSQEAVAGGETQYF
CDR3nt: TGTGCCAGCAGCCAAGAGGCGGTAGCGGGGGGGGAGACCCAGTACTTC

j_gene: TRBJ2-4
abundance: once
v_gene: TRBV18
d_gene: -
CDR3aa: CASSPTSMNGGTKNIQYF
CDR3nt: TGTGCCAGCTCACCTACGTCTATGAATGGGGGGACCAAAAACATTCAGTACTTC

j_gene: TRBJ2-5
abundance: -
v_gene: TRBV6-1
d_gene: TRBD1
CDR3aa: CASNQDRGRETQYF
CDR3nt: TGTGCCAGCAACCAGGACAGGGGGCGAGAGACCCAGTACTTC

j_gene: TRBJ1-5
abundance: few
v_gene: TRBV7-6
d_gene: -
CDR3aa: CASRGSNQPQHF
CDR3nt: TGTGCCAGCCGGGGGTCCAATCAGCCCCAGCATTTT

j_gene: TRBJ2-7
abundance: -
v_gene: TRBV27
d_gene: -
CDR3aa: CASSLGSGRKYF
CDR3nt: TGTGCCAGCAGTTTAGGTTCAGGGAGGAAGTACTTC

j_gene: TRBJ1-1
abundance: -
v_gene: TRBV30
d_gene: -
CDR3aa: CAWSARAGIGNTEAFF
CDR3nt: TGTGCCTGGAGTGCCAGGGCAGGGATCGGTAACACTGAAGCTTTCTTT

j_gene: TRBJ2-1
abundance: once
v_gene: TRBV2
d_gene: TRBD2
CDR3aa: CASSGTSGTDNEQFF
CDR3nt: TGTGCCAGCAGTGGGACTAGCGGGACGGACAATGAGCAGTTCTTC